This T cell receptor (beta chain) stems from a study of CD8+ T cells in alopecia areata. Study-level information: For the treated group, dosing was oral tofacitinib at 5 to 10 mg twice daily. The study, taken as a whole, reports: Patients showed less clear TCR sequence sharing than mice, possibly partly because of HLA diversity. Scalp clonality, along with expanded CD8+ clones among the top 100, was significantly decreased by tofacitinib.

With 0 bases removed from V and 5 bases from J, the gap between germline ends came to 13 bases. The CDR3 consists of 15 residues. Regarding treatment: oral pan-JAK inhibitor, 5-10 mg twice daily. Sorting separated CD4+ and CD8+ T cells out of PBMCs. A remark on this clone: Its antigen is unidentified.

As the sequencing template, cDNA was produced by extracting RNA and reverse transcribing it. TCRdb keeps only in-frame clones here, not all; method: immunoSEQ multiplex PCR. The table includes tens of thousands of clones, more than 65% detected once. The material was CD8+ T cells sorted from blood, obtained around week 42, from a patient treated with tofacitinib. The TCR comes from a human donor with alopecia areata. V usage is TRBV23-1 and J usage is TRBJ1-2; no clear D gene. TRBV23-1 carries the ORF label, with uncertain function. The CDR3 loop is CASSQSEVIGYGYTF. As DNA, the CDR3 is TGCGCCAGCAGTCAATCCGAGGTGATAGGTTATGGCTACACCTTC.